This passage covers 25 T cell receptor beta chains from one sample sequenced in a study of PD-1 blockade in classical Hodgkin lymphoma. Measured with immunoSEQ multiplex PCR; TCRdb has only the in-frame clones, and not every one. The sample holds over 25,000 clones; 70% to 90% are singletons and the top ten take under 0.4%. Described time point: newly diagnosed, previously untreated cHL patient sample. CD4+ T cells were purified from thawed PBMCs by magnetic negative selection. Material: CD4+ T cells from blood. The receptor set was obtained from a human donor with classical Hodgkin lymphoma.

The chain recombines TRBV11-2 with TRBJ2-7, with TRBD2 identical over 9 bases. The CDR3 loop spans 15 amino acids. Germline CDR1 is SGHAT and CDR2 is FQNNGV. J gave up 0 bases and V 4 bases, and 4 bases lay outside the gene matches. The CDR3 sequence is CASSSISGGSYEQYF. The CDR3 coding sequence is TGTGCCAGCAGCTCAATTAGCGGGGGCTCCTACGAGCAGTACTTC.

V gene TRBV18 combines with J gene TRBJ2-2; 12 bases fit TRBD2. V trimming: 4 bases; J trimming: 7 bases; junction bases outside the gene matches: 7. Per germline, CDR1 KGHSH and CDR2 LQKENI. There are 16 residues in the CDR3. Written as DNA, the CDR3 is TGTGCCAGCTCACTCCGGACTAGCGGGACAAGCGGGGAGCTGTTTTTT. Encoded protein: CASSLRTSGTSGELFF.

The chain employs TRBV29-1 and TRBJ1-5; D not resolved. The germline V gene encodes CDR1 SQVTM and CDR2 ANQGSEA. The ends were cut back, 6 bases at V and 6 bases at J, with 15 bases in the middle. The CDR3 extends over 13 amino acids. As DNA, the CDR3 is TGCAGCGTGGGGATTGAGGGCAGTCAGCCCCAGCATTTT. The encoded protein is CSVGIEGSQPQHF. The variable domain in full, completed from reference TRBV29-1 and TRBJ1-5, reads SAVISQKPSRDICQRGTSLTIQCQVDSQVTMMFWYRQQPGQSLTLIATANQGSEATYESGFVIDKFPISRPNLTFSTLTVSNMSPEDSSIYLCSVGIEGSQPQHFGDGTRLSIL.

This clone was observed a single time. The chain carries TRBV5-1 and TRBJ2-2; 10 bases align to TRBD2. J gave up 2 bases and V 0 bases, and 1 base lay outside the gene matches. The CDR3 spans 16 residues. Germline V lookup: CDR1 SGHRS, CDR2 YFSETQ. The CDR3 protein is CASSLGLAGNTGELFF. In DNA, the CDR3 is TGCGCCAGCAGCTTGGGACTAGCGGGTAACACCGGGGAGCTGTTTTTT.

The genes are TRBV5-1 and TRBJ2-3; 8 bases map to TRBD1. Per germline, CDR1 SGHRS and CDR2 YFSETQ. The CDR3 totals 16 residues. V dropped 4 bases and J dropped 8; count of bases not matched to a gene: 15. The CDR3 coding sequence is TGCGCCAGCAGCCGGACTTCCCACAGAACAGGGGGTACGCAGTATTTT. Residues: CASSRTSHRTGGTQYF.

The chain employs TRBV27 and TRBJ2-7, with 7 bases identical to TRBD1. The CDR3 sequence is 17 residues long. V was clipped by 6 bases and J by 3 bases; unmatched bases: 17. The germline CDR1 and CDR2 sequences are MNHEY and SMNVEV (reference sequence). The CDR3, as DNA: TGTGCCAGCAGAATTGGTCCAAACAGGGGAAAGGGCTACGAGCAGTACTTC. It codes for CASRIGPNRGKGYEQYF.

This rearrangement joins TRBV5-4 to TRBJ2-3; D assignment may be TRBD1 or TRBD2 (5 bases each). This CDR3 spans 15 amino acids. CDR1 is SGHNT and CDR2 is YYREEE in the germline V gene (reference sequence). V was pared by 0 bases and J by 1 base, with 9 bases between. As DNA, the CDR3 is TGTGCCAGCAGCTTGGAGGGGCGGGGCACAGATACGCAGTATTTT. It yields the protein CASSLEGRGTDTQYF.

Only a few counts were recorded for this clone. This chain connects TRBV11-2 to TRBJ1-4; D unclear. The germline V and J ends were trimmed by 0 bases and 2 bases, with 22 bases remaining between them. CDR3 length: 20 amino acids. Germline CDR1 and CDR2: SGHAT and FQNNGV. CDR3 nucleotides: TGTGCCAGCAGCTTAGATGCTCGTCAATCCTCAGTGTCGACTAATGAAAAACTGTTTTTT. Translated, it gives CASSLDARQSSVSTNEKLFF. Full variable domain (rest looked up from reference TRBV11-2 and TRBJ1-4): EAGVAQSPRYKIIEKRQSVAFWCNPISGHATLYWYQQILGQGPKLLIQFQNNGVVDDSQLPKDRFSAERLKGVDSTLKIQPAKLEDSAVYLCASSLDARQSSVSTNEKLFFGSGTQLSVL.

The V call is TRBV5-1, the J call TRBJ2-7; D is ambiguous. The V end lost 0 bases, the J end lost 0 bases, and 7 bases lay between the germline ends. CDR1 SGHRS and CDR2 YFSETQ come from the germline V gene. This CDR3 is built from 14 residues. CDR3 DNA: TGCGCCAGCAGCTTGGCCTTGGACTCCTACGAGCAGTACTTC. As protein: CASSLALDSYEQYF.

This rearrangement joins TRBV19 to TRBJ1-5; TRBD1 is a possible D gene (6 bases). The CDR3 runs 16 residues. CDR1 is LNHDA and CDR2 is SQIVND in the germline V gene (reference sequence). The germline V and J ends were trimmed by 5 bases and 3 bases, with 17 bases remaining between them. The CDR3: CASSSQQGGDNQPQHF. CDR3 bases: TGTGCCAGTAGTTCTCAACAGGGAGGGGACAATCAGCCCCAGCATTTT.

V usage is TRBV11-1 and J usage is TRBJ2-7, with 8 positions matching TRBD1. Germline values: CDR1 SGHAT, CDR2 FQDESV (reference sequence). The CDR3 has 13 amino acids. The V gene end was trimmed by 6 bases and the J gene end by 3 bases; junction bases not matched to a gene: 4. The DNA for the CDR3 is TGTGCCAGCAGTTGGACAGGGTACTACGAGCAGTACTTC. Its translation is CASSWTGYYEQYF.

This rearrangement joins TRBV9 to TRBJ2-2, with a possible D match to TRBD2 (5 bases). Germline V gene sequence: CDR1 SGDLS, CDR2 YYNGEE. Trimming stripped 4 bases from V and 4 bases from J, with 8 bases between. CDR3 length equals 13 residues. The CDR3 region has the DNA TGTGCCAGCAGCAAAACTAGCACCGGGGAGCTGTTTTTT. Encoded protein: CASSKTSTGELFF.

The chain combines TRBV9 with TRBJ2-3; perhaps TRBD1 as D (7 bases). The CDR3 has 15 residues. Germline V gives CDR1 SGDLS, CDR2 YYNGEE. V was trimmed by 3 bases and J by 1 base, leaving 12 bases between them. CDR3 region: CASSGRGLGTDTQYF. CDR3 nucleotides: TGTGCCAGCAGCGGGAGGGGGCTAGGCACAGATACGCAGTATTTT. The full variable domain, its missing parts supplied by reference TRBV9 and TRBJ2-3, is DSGVTQTPKHLITATGQRVTLRCSPRSGDLSVYWYQQSLDQGLQFLIQYYNGEERAKGNILERFSAQQFPDLHSELNLSSLELGDSALYFCASSGRGLGTDTQYFGPGTRLTVL.

This chain connects TRBV6-4 to TRBJ2-3; TRBD2 agrees at 10 bases. V was clipped by 3 bases and J by 6 bases; unmatched bases: 6. The germline V gene encodes CDR1 MRHNA and CDR2 SNTAGT. CDR3 length: 15 residues. CDR3 sequence (DNA): TGTGCCAGCAGTGAGGCTAGCGGGAGTTGGGATACGCAGTATTTT. It yields the protein CASSEASGSWDTQYF.

The chain uses TRBV11-2 and TRBJ2-3, with 7 bases lining up with TRBD2. J lost 1 base, V lost 1 base, and 8 bases had no gene match. CDR1 and CDR2 from the germline V gene are SGHAT and FQNNGV. CDR3 length: 17 residues. CDR3 nucleotide sequence: TGTGCCAGCAGCTTAGTGGCCCGACTAGCTCGCACAGATACGCAGTATTTT. This codes for CASSLVARLARTDTQYF.

In this sample, this clone turned up once. The V and J genes are TRBV27 and TRBJ1-1; 12 nucleotides align to TRBD1. V shed 5 bases and J 5 bases; nucleotides not matched to a gene: 9. The CDR3 length is 16 residues. Germline CDR1 is MNHEY and CDR2 is SMNVEV (reference sequence). The CDR3: CASSRPGQGAGTEAFF. The CDR3 region has the DNA TGTGCCAGCAGTAGACCGGGACAGGGGGCTGGAACTGAAGCTTTCTTT.

V and J are TRBV4-1 and TRBJ2-5; 16 nucleotides match TRBD2. This CDR3 is 18 amino acids long. The trim removed 3 bases at V and 5 bases at J, leaving 9 bases unmatched. The germline gives CDR1 MGHRA, CDR2 YSYEKL. The CDR3: CASSHGTSGRARGETQYF. CDR3 DNA: TGCGCCAGCAGCCATGGGACTAGCGGGAGGGCCAGGGGGGAGACCCAGTACTTC.

The V gene is TRBV19, the J gene TRBJ1-1, with no clear D. Trimming left V 3 bases short and J 4 bases short, with 18 bases between. The CDR3 extends over 16 amino acids. CDR1 is LNHDA and CDR2 is SQIVND in the germline V gene (reference sequence). The CDR3 DNA sequence: TGTGCCAGTAGTATGAGGAAGGGATCTCTGGGCACTGAAGCTTTCTTT. It is translated as CASSMRKGSLGTEAFF.

V and J are TRBV19 and TRBJ1-3; the D is unclear. The CDR3 is 15 residues long. Germline loops: CDR1 LNHDA, CDR2 SQIVND (reference sequence). V was trimmed by 5 bases and J by 4 bases, leaving 15 bases between them. DNA of the CDR3: TGTGCCAGTAGTTCATCTCCGGGGAGCGGAAACACCATATATTTT. Translation: CASSSSPGSGNTIYF.

V is TRBV28 and J is TRBJ1-4; perhaps TRBD1 as D (5 bases). This CDR3 spans 14 amino acids. Trimming removed 6 bases from V and 5 bases from J, with 13 bases in between. From germline, CDR1 is MDHEN and CDR2 SYDVKM. CDR3 in DNA: TGTGCCAGCAGGCCCGGGGGACCAAATGAAAAACTGTTTTTT. This translates into CASRPGGPNEKLFF. Together with reference TRBV28 and TRBJ1-4, the CDR3 gives the full variable domain: DVKVTQSSRYLVKRTGEKVFLECVQDMDHENMFWYRQDPGLGLRLIYFSYDVKMKEKGDIPEGYSVSREKKERFSLILESASTNQTSMYLCASRPGGPNEKLFFGSGTQLSVL.

V usage is TRBV5-5 and J usage is TRBJ1-5; D is unresolved. V was shortened by 4 bases and J by 5 bases, with 16 bases between the two germline ends. This CDR3 is built from 15 residues. The germline V gene encodes CDR1 SGHKS and CDR2 YYEKEE (reference sequence). CDR3 loop: CASSLRGYGDQPQHF. Here the CDR3 DNA reads TGTGCCAGCAGCCTCCGTGGGTACGGGGATCAGCCCCAGCATTTT.

The chain recombines TRBV5-1 with TRBJ1-4; D remains unclear. The germline V gene has CDR1 SGHRS and CDR2 YFSETQ. The CDR3 runs 15 residues. Trimming cost V 4 bases and J 0 bases, with 10 bases left between them. This chain's CDR3 is CASSPDGATNEKLFF. The CDR3, as DNA: TGCGCCAGCAGCCCTGACGGCGCAACTAATGAAAAACTGTTTTTT.

The chain is built from TRBV5-1 and TRBJ1-5; 9 positions agree with TRBD1. V lost 4 bases and J lost 9; bases outside the gene matches: 11. This CDR3 contains 15 residues. The germline CDR1 and CDR2 sequences are SGHRS and YFSETQ. This chain's CDR3 is CASSPMRQGEGPQHF. In DNA, the CDR3 is TGCGCCAGCAGCCCCATGAGACAGGGGGAAGGGCCCCAGCATTTT.

This chain connects TRBV7-2 to TRBJ2-3; TRBD2 matches at 10 bases. Germline CDR1 is SGHTA and CDR2 is FQGNSA. CDR3 length: 16 amino acids. The V and J ends lost 2 bases and 5 bases, in that order; junction bases with no gene match: 7. CDR3 DNA: TGTGCCAGCAGCTTATTCGCTAGCGGGGGTGGAGATACGCAGTATTTT. It yields the protein CASSLFASGGGDTQYF.

The chain employs TRBV6-5 and TRBJ1-4; no reliable D call. The CDR3 length is 12 residues. The V gene's germline CDR1 is MNHEY and CDR2 SVGAGI. Deletions cut 7 bases from V and 3 bases from J, with 6 bases between. CDR3: CASKRSNEKLFF. As DNA, the CDR3 is TGTGCCAGCAAGCGTTCTAATGAAAAACTGTTTTTT.